A selection of T cell receptor beta chains follows, all from one sample in a study of CD8 T cells in Susac syndrome. TCRdb reprocessed the immunoSEQ multiplex PCR reads with MiXCR, giving one entry per CDR3 protein. The sample records 200,000 or so distinct CDR3 sequences, roughly 96% being singletons. Sequenced: CD4+ T cells from PBMCs. The origin of the receptors is a human donor with multiple sclerosis. Both conserved end residues are part of each CDR3. A D gene is named only where the DNA matches it firmly. Size tells how often a clone was seen (once, few, many) or the class of an expanded clone, and some rows leave it out.

V gene: TRBV2
D gene: NA
clone size: NA
J gene: TRBJ1-4
CDR3 protein: CASNEGPWEKLFF
CDR3 DNA: TGTGCCAGCAATGAGGGGCCTTGGGAAAAACTGTTTTTT

V gene: TRBV7-8
D gene: NA
clone size: NA
J gene: TRBJ2-5
CDR3 protein: CASSLSPLETQYF
CDR3 DNA: TGTGCCAGCAGCTTATCCCCTTTGGAGACCCAGTACTTC

V gene: TRBV2
D gene: NA
clone size: NA
J gene: TRBJ1-5
CDR3 protein: CASKAYLVEPQHF
CDR3 DNA: TGTGCCAGCAAAGCGTACTTGGTTGAGCCCCAGCATTTT

V gene: TRBV5-1
D gene: NA
clone size: NA
J gene: TRBJ2-1
CDR3 protein: CASSLQGGSYNEQFF
CDR3 DNA: TGCGCCAGCAGCTTGCAGGGTGGGAGCTACAATGAGCAGTTCTTC

V gene: TRBV9
D gene: TRBD1
clone size: NA
J gene: TRBJ2-5
CDR3 protein: CASTVSGTGEETQYF
CDR3 DNA: TGTGCCAGCACCGTTTCCGGGACAGGGGAAGAGACCCAGTACTTC

V gene: TRBV12-3/TRBV12-4
D gene: NA
clone size: once
J gene: TRBJ1-4
CDR3 protein: CASSLGVLNEKLFF
CDR3 DNA: TGTGCCAGCAGTTTAGGGGTCCTGAATGAAAAACTGTTTTTT

V gene: TRBV29-1
D gene: NA
clone size: once
J gene: TRBJ1-2
CDR3 protein: CSVGLLYGYTF
CDR3 DNA: TGCAGCGTTGGACTCCTCTATGGCTACACCTTC

V gene: TRBV2
D gene: NA
clone size: once
J gene: TRBJ1-5
CDR3 protein: CASSEGRERQPQHF
CDR3 DNA: TGTGCCAGCAGTGAGGGGAGGGAAAGACAGCCCCAGCATTTT

V gene: TRBV29-1
D gene: NA
clone size: NA
J gene: TRBJ2-6
CDR3 protein: CSVGDSGANVLTF
CDR3 DNA: TGCAGCGTTGGTGACTCTGGGGCCAACGTCCTGACTTTC

V gene: TRBV2
D gene: NA
clone size: NA
J gene: TRBJ2-2
CDR3 protein: CASSSPGQGRNTGELFF
CDR3 DNA: TGTGCCAGCAGCTCTCCTGGTCAGGGGCGGAACACCGGGGAGCTGTTTTTT

V gene: TRBV20-1
D gene: NA
clone size: NA
J gene: TRBJ1-2
CDR3 protein: CSAREGLNYGYTF
CDR3 DNA: TGCAGTGCTAGGGAGGGCCTCAACTATGGCTACACCTTC

V gene: TRBV29-1
D gene: NA
clone size: once
J gene: TRBJ2-7
CDR3 protein: CSVQGHSYEQYF
CDR3 DNA: TGCAGCGTTCAGGGACATTCCTACGAGCAGTACTTC

V gene: TRBV6-1
D gene: NA
clone size: NA
J gene: TRBJ1-2
CDR3 protein: CASRSSGTGGYTF
CDR3 DNA: TGTGCCAGCAGGAGTTCAGGGACCGGTGGCTACACCTTC

V gene: TRBV3-1
D gene: NA
clone size: NA
J gene: TRBJ2-7
CDR3 protein: CASSQGDLREQYF
CDR3 DNA: TGTGCCAGCAGCCAAGGGGACTTACGCGAGCAGTACTTC

V gene: TRBV6-1
D gene: NA
clone size: NA
J gene: TRBJ2-5
CDR3 protein: CASSEVAGAQPLYF
CDR3 DNA: TGTGCCAGCAGTGAAGTGGCAGGGGCCCAACCTTTGTACTTC

V gene: TRBV7-2
D gene: NA
clone size: once
J gene: TRBJ2-4
CDR3 protein: CASSLDSPKNIQYF
CDR3 DNA: TGTGCCAGCAGCCTCGACAGTCCAAAAAACATTCAGTACTTC

V gene: TRBV6-5
D gene: TRBD1
clone size: NA
J gene: TRBJ2-3
CDR3 protein: CASSYSNRGPDTQYF
CDR3 DNA: TGTGCCAGCAGTTACTCGAATAGGGGGCCAGATACGCAGTATTTT

V gene: TRBV9
D gene: NA
clone size: NA
J gene: TRBJ2-6
CDR3 protein: CASSGGGLSGANVLTF
CDR3 DNA: TGTGCCAGCAGCGGCGGGGGCCTCTCTGGGGCCAACGTCCTGACTTTC

V gene: TRBV7-9
D gene: NA
clone size: NA
J gene: TRBJ1-4
CDR3 protein: CASTQLGEKLFF
CDR3 DNA: TGTGCCAGCACACAACTAGGCGAAAAACTGTTTTTT

V gene: TRBV29-1
D gene: TRBD2
clone size: NA
J gene: TRBJ2-1
CDR3 protein: CSVVSFLAGGYNEQFF
CDR3 DNA: TGCAGCGTTGTGAGCTTCCTAGCGGGGGGTTACAATGAGCAGTTCTTC

V gene: TRBV29-1
D gene: TRBD2
clone size: NA
J gene: TRBJ2-1
CDR3 protein: CSVRVSGAGEQFF
CDR3 DNA: TGCAGCGTTCGGGTTAGCGGGGCAGGTGAGCAGTTCTTC

V gene: TRBV12-3/TRBV12-4
D gene: TRBD1
clone size: NA
J gene: TRBJ2-7
CDR3 protein: CASSNPSLGQGFEQYF
CDR3 DNA: TGTGCCAGCAGCAACCCGTCCCTAGGACAGGGATTCGAGCAGTACTTC

V gene: TRBV24-1
D gene: NA
clone size: once
J gene: TRBJ2-5
CDR3 protein: CATSEAQSQETQYF
CDR3 DNA: TGTGCCACCAGTGAAGCCCAGTCCCAAGAGACCCAGTACTTC

V gene: TRBV20-1
D gene: NA
clone size: NA
J gene: TRBJ1-6
CDR3 protein: CSAREPRIAYNSPLHF
CDR3 DNA: TGCAGTGCTAGAGAGCCGCGGATAGCCTATAATTCACCCCTCCACTTT

V gene: TRBV5-1
D gene: NA
clone size: NA
J gene: TRBJ2-5
CDR3 protein: CASSTSPQETQYF
CDR3 DNA: TGCGCCAGCAGCACGAGCCCCCAAGAGACCCAGTACTTC

V gene: TRBV15
D gene: TRBD1
clone size: NA
J gene: TRBJ2-5
CDR3 protein: CATSRDPTGRPWETQYF
CDR3 DNA: TGTGCCACCAGCAGAGATCCGACAGGGCGACCATGGGAGACCCAGTACTTC

V gene: TRBV20-1
D gene: NA
clone size: NA
J gene: TRBJ1-3
CDR3 protein: CSAPGGASGNTIYF
CDR3 DNA: TGCAGTGCTCCGGGGGGGGCCTCTGGAAACACCATATATTTT

V gene: TRBV5-4
D gene: NA
clone size: NA
J gene: TRBJ1-1
CDR3 protein: CASSPVQVGNTEAFF
CDR3 DNA: TGTGCCAGCAGTCCCGTACAAGTCGGGAACACTGAAGCTTTCTTT

V gene: TRBV12-3/TRBV12-4
D gene: TRBD2
clone size: NA
J gene: TRBJ2-5
CDR3 protein: CASSDPETSGGWETQYF
CDR3 DNA: TGTGCCAGCAGTGACCCCGAGACTAGCGGGGGGTGGGAGACCCAGTACTTC

V gene: TRBV20-1
D gene: TRBD2
clone size: NA
J gene: TRBJ2-1
CDR3 protein: CSAPGTSGDLYNEQFF
CDR3 DNA: TGCAGTGCTCCCGGGACTAGCGGGGATCTATACAATGAGCAGTTCTTC

V gene: TRBV19
D gene: TRBD2
clone size: NA
J gene: TRBJ2-4
CDR3 protein: CASITPGRGIAKNIQYF
CDR3 DNA: TGTGCCAGTATCACCCCCGGGAGGGGAATAGCCAAAAACATTCAGTACTTC

V gene: TRBV12-3/TRBV12-4
D gene: NA
clone size: NA
J gene: TRBJ2-6
CDR3 protein: CASSLNSGANVLTF
CDR3 DNA: TGTGCCAGCAGTTTAAACTCTGGGGCCAACGTCCTGACTTTC

V gene: TRBV2
D gene: TRBD1
clone size: NA
J gene: TRBJ1-2
CDR3 protein: CASRMPDRAYTF
CDR3 DNA: TGTGCCAGCAGAATGCCAGACAGGGCCTACACCTTC

V gene: TRBV6-5
D gene: NA
clone size: NA
J gene: TRBJ1-1
CDR3 protein: CASSGPDSGKEAFF
CDR3 DNA: TGTGCCAGCAGTGGGCCGGACAGCGGAAAGGAAGCTTTCTTT

V gene: TRBV30
D gene: NA
clone size: few
J gene: TRBJ1-5
CDR3 protein: CAWMSGGIGNQPQHF
CDR3 DNA: TGTGCCTGGATGTCGGGGGGCATCGGCAATCAGCCCCAGCATTTT

V gene: TRBV20-1
D gene: NA
clone size: NA
J gene: TRBJ2-7
CDR3 protein: CSARDPEGVEQYF
CDR3 DNA: TGCAGTGCCCGGGACCCTGAAGGGGTTGAGCAGTACTTC

V gene: TRBV18
D gene: NA
clone size: once
J gene: TRBJ2-5
CDR3 protein: CASSPREQETQYF
CDR3 DNA: TGTGCCAGCTCACCGAGAGAACAAGAGACCCAGTACTTC

V gene: TRBV29-1
D gene: TRBD1
clone size: NA
J gene: TRBJ2-6
CDR3 protein: CSVVGTATSGANVLTF
CDR3 DNA: TGCAGCGTTGTTGGGACAGCTACTTCTGGGGCCAACGTCCTGACTTTC

V gene: TRBV6-5
D gene: NA
clone size: NA
J gene: TRBJ1-6
CDR3 protein: CATLGGAGNSPLHF
CDR3 DNA: TGTGCCACCTTGGGGGGGGCAGGGAATTCACCCCTCCACTTT

V gene: TRBV3-1
D gene: TRBD1
clone size: few
J gene: TRBJ2-5
CDR3 protein: CASSPRQGQETQYF
CDR3 DNA: TGTGCCAGCAGCCCCCGACAGGGCCAAGAGACCCAGTACTTC

V gene: TRBV21-1
D gene: NA
clone size: NA
J gene: TRBJ1-2
CDR3 protein: CASSTRTGAHGYTF
CDR3 DNA: TGTGCCAGCAGCACCCGGACAGGGGCCCATGGCTACACCTTC

V gene: TRBV24-1
D gene: NA
clone size: NA
J gene: TRBJ2-7
CDR3 protein: CATSDPGTEQYF
CDR3 DNA: TGTGCCACCAGTGACCCTGGAACCGAGCAGTACTTC

V gene: TRBV20-1
D gene: NA
clone size: NA
J gene: TRBJ1-2
CDR3 protein: CSARARWYGYTF
CDR3 DNA: TGCAGTGCTAGAGCCCGGTGGTATGGCTACACCTTC

V gene: TRBV9
D gene: TRBD2
clone size: NA
J gene: TRBJ2-1
CDR3 protein: CASSVFSGRGNEQFF
CDR3 DNA: TGTGCCAGCAGCGTCTTCAGCGGGAGGGGGAATGAGCAGTTCTTC

V gene: TRBV19
D gene: TRBD1
clone size: NA
J gene: TRBJ1-2
CDR3 protein: CASSPRTGTYGYTF
CDR3 DNA: TGTGCCAGTAGTCCGCGGACAGGGACCTATGGCTACACCTTC

V gene: TRBV30
D gene: NA
clone size: NA
J gene: TRBJ2-2
CDR3 protein: CAWSVFTPGELFF
CDR3 DNA: TGTGCCTGGAGTGTTTTTACCCCCGGGGAGCTGTTTTTT

V gene: TRBV27
D gene: NA
clone size: NA
J gene: TRBJ2-7
CDR3 protein: CASSPSFTYEQYF
CDR3 DNA: TGTGCCAGCAGTCCCTCCTTTACCTACGAGCAGTACTTC

V gene: TRBV12-3/TRBV12-4
D gene: NA
clone size: NA
J gene: TRBJ1-2
CDR3 protein: CASSPQGLANYGYTF
CDR3 DNA: TGTGCCAGCAGTCCACAGGGACTGGCTAACTATGGCTACACCTTC